This TCR beta chain was captured in a study of T-cell memory formation after mild COVID-19. CDR1 and CDR2 (germline): SGHRS, YFSETQ. The germline V and J ends were trimmed by 4 bases and 7 bases, with 15 bases remaining between them. The CDR3 spans 15 residues. General study findings and limits: Contracting CD4+ clones were located mainly in CM and EM, and CD8+ clones in EMRA. Pre-infection memory showed some responding clones, and this suggested that cross-reactive memory joined. Whereas later expanders leaned CD4+, clones contracting day 15 to 85 showed a balanced CD4/CD8 makeup.

The TCR alpha and TCR beta cDNA libraries, bearing sample barcodes and UMIs, were generated by 5'RACE using constant-segment primers. TCRdb independently ran MiXCR on the 5' RACE reads; one entry per CDR3 protein. The sample contains roughly 40,000 distinct CDR3 sequences, approximately 7% of which appear only once. The table lists this clonotype with many counts. Its antigen remains unknown. This receptor was obtained from a man between 18 and 35 years old who had mild COVID-19 (a few samples of this study predate the infection). Cell type and time point are not known. V usage is TRBV5-1 and J usage is TRBJ1-6, with unresolved D. The sample was PBMCs or a T cell subset sorted from them (not recorded which). This CDR3 is CASSLGTRVNSPLHF. The DNA for the CDR3 is TGCGCCAGCAGCCTGGGAACAAGGGTCAATTCACCCCTCCACTTT.